This T cell receptor beta chain was sequenced for a study of T cell responses to AZD1222 COVID-19 vaccine. Study-wide background: Recipients boosted at about 4 weeks or about 12 weeks are pooled.

Deletions cut 4 bases from V and 8 bases from J, with 24 bases between. The CDR3 is made up of 16 amino acids. CDR1 SGHRS and CDR2 YFSETQ come from the germline V gene. Assay: immunoSEQ multiplex PCR; the TCRdb copy retains only in-frame clones and omits some. The table lists about 120,000 clones, roughly 84% of them singletons. This chain joins TRBV5-1 and TRBJ1-2; D uncertain. Here the sequenced sample was peripheral blood, taken on day 0 of AZD1222 vaccination. The sequence was obtained from an adult in good health. DNA for the CDR3: TGCGCCAGCAGCCCGGACTCAGCTATAGGCCCCGCGGGCTACACCTTC. Translation: CASSPDSAIGPAGYTF.